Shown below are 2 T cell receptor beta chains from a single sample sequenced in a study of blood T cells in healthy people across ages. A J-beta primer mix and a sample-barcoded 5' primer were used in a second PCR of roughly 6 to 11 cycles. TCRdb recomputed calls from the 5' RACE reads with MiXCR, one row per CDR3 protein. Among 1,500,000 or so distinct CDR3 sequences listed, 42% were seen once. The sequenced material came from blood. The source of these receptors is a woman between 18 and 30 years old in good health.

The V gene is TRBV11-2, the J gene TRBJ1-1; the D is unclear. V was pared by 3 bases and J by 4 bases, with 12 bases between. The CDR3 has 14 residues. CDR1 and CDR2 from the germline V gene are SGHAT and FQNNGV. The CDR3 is CASSFPIMSTEAFF. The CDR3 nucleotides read TGTGCCAGCAGCTTCCCCATCATGAGCACTGAAGCTTTCTTT.

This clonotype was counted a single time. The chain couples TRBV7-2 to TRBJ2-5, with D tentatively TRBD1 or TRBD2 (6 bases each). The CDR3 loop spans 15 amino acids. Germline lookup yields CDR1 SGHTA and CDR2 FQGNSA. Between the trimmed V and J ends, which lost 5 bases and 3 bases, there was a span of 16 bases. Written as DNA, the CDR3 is TGTGCCAGCAGCAAATCCTGGGGGGCAGAAGAGACCCAGTACTTC. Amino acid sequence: CASSKSWGAEETQYF.